What follows describes a single T cell receptor beta chain. The antigen is undetermined. The CDR3 runs to 16 residues. V was clipped by 8 bases and J by 4 bases; unmatched bases: 11. Germline CDR1 LNHDA, CDR2 SQIVND (reference sequence). This entry comes from a study of OX40 agonist ivuxolimab in advanced cancers. Background on the study: Dose-escalation patients were diagnosed with hepatocellular carcinoma, melanoma, renal cell cancer or head and neck cancer. Points from the study as a whole: Normalized T-cell clonal expansion was also low in a subset of nonresponders. The antigens recognized by the expanded peripheral T cells, that is their antigen specificity, were not determined.

The repertoire was sequenced with immunoSEQ multiplex PCR; TCRdb's copy has only in-frame clones and lacks some. The sample records about 110,000 clones, 80% to 95% being singletons. This sample comprised CD4+ or CD8+ T cells sorted from blood, obtained in a trial of the OX40 agonist ivuxolimab. The chain employs TRBV19 and TRBJ2-2; 9 bases fit TRBD1. The receptor was isolated from an adult with an advanced solid tumor such as melanoma, head and neck, liver or kidney cancer. This CDR3 is CASSTTGGRVTGELFF. CDR3 nucleotide sequence: TGTGCCAGTTCTACCACAGGGGGCCGCGTCACCGGGGAGCTGTTTTTT.